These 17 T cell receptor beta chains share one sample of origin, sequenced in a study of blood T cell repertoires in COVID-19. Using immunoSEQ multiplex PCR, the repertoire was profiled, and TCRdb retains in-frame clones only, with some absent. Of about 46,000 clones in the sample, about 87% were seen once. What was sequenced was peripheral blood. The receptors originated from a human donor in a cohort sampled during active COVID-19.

Here the CDR3 reads CASSVRDSPVDEQFF. DNA of the CDR3: TGTGCCAGCAGCGTGAGGGACTCCCCAGTGGATGAGCAGTTCTTC. This chain links TRBV9 with TRBJ2-1; TRBD2 is a possible D gene (6 bases). CDR1 is SGDLS, CDR2 YYNGEE, per germline. The CDR3 is 15 amino acids. V was trimmed by 2 bases and J by 8 bases, leaving 17 bases between them. Together with reference TRBV9 and TRBJ2-1, the CDR3 gives the full variable domain: DSGVTQTPKHLITATGQRVTLRCSPRSGDLSVYWYQQSLDQGLQFLIQYYNGEERAKGNILERFSAQQFPDLHSELNLSSLELGDSALYFCASSVRDSPVDEQFFGPGTRLTVL.

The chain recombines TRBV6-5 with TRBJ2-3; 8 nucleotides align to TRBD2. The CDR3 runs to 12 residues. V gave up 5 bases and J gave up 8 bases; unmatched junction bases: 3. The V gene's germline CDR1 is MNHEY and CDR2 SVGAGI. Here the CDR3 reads CASSTTSGTQYF. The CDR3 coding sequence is TGTGCCAGCAGTACCACTAGCGGTACGCAGTATTTT.

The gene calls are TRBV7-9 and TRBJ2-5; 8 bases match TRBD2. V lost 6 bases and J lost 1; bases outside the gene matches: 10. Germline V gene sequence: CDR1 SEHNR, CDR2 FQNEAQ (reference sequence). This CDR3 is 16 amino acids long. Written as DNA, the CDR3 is TGTGCCAGCAGTTATGGGGGAGCGGGAGCCCAAGAGACCCAGTACTTC. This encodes CASSYGGAGAQETQYF.

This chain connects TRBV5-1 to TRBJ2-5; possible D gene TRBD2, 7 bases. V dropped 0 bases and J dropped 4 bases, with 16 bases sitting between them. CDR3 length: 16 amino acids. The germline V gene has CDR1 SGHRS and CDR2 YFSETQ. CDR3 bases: TGCGCCAGCAGCTTGGAGGGACGGGGGGCTGGAGAGACCCAGTACTTC. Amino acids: CASSLEGRGAGETQYF.

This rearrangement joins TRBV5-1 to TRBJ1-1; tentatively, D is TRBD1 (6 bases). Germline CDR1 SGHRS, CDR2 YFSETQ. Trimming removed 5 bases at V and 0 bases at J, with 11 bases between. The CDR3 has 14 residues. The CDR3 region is CASRGGQMNTEAFF. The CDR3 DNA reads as TGCGCCAGCAGGGGCGGACAGATGAACACTGAAGCTTTCTTT.

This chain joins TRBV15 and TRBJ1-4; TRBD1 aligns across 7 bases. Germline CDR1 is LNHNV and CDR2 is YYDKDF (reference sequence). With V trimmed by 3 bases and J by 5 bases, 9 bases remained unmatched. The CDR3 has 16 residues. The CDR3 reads CATSRAERQGNEKLFF. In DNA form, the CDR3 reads TGTGCCACCAGCAGGGCCGAGAGACAGGGAAATGAAAAACTGTTTTTT.

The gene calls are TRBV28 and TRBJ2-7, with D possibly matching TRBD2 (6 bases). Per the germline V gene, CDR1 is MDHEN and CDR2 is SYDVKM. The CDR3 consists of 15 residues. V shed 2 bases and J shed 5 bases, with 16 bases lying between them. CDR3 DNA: TGTGCCAGCAGTTTACATCCGGGAGTCGGTAACGAGCAGTACTTC. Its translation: CASSLHPGVGNEQYF.

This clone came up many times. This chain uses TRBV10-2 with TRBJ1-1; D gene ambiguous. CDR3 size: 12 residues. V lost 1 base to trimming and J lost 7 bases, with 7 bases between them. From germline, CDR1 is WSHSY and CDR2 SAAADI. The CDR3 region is CASSEYKLEAFF. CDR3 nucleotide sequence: TGCGCCAGCAGTGAGTATAAGCTTGAAGCTTTCTTT.

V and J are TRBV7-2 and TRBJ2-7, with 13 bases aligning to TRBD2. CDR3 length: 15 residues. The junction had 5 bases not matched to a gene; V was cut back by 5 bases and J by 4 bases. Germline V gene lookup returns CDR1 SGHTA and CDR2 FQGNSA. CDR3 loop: CASSATSGGAYEQYF. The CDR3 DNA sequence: TGTGCCAGCAGCGCAACTAGCGGGGGGGCTTACGAGCAGTACTTC.

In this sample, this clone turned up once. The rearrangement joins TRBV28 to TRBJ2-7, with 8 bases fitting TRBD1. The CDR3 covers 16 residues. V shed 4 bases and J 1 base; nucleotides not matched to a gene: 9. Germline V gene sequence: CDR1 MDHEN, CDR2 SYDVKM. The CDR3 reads CASSSLGQAASYEQYF. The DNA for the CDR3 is TGTGCCAGCAGTTCCCTGGGACAGGCCGCTTCCTACGAGCAGTACTTC.

The CDR3 sequence is CASSWDSFSSYEQYF. CDR3 DNA sequence: TGTGCCAGCAGTTGGGACAGTTTCAGCTCCTACGAGCAGTACTTC. The chain carries TRBV27 and TRBJ2-7; 7 bases line up with TRBD1. There are 15 residues in the CDR3. Trimming removed 4 bases from V and 0 bases from J; junction bases left unmatched: 6. From germline, CDR1 is MNHEY and CDR2 SMNVEV (reference sequence).

This CDR3 reads CASSLGTGGRDEQFF. CDR3 nucleotides: TGTGCCAGCAGCCTTGGGACAGGGGGCAGGGATGAGCAGTTCTTC. The chain recombines TRBV7-9 with TRBJ2-1; 12 nucleotides agree with TRBD1. CDR1 is SEHNR, CDR2 FQNEAQ, per germline (reference sequence). V gave up 5 bases and J gave up 8 bases; unmatched junction bases: 7. The CDR3 sequence is 15 residues long. Combining the CDR3 with reference TRBV7-9 and TRBJ2-1 gives the whole variable domain DTGVSQNPRHKITKRGQNVTFRCDPISEHNRLYWYRQTLGQGPEFLTYFQNEAQLEKSRLLSDRFSAERPKGSFSTLEIQRTEQGDSAMYLCASSLGTGGRDEQFFGPGTRLTVL.

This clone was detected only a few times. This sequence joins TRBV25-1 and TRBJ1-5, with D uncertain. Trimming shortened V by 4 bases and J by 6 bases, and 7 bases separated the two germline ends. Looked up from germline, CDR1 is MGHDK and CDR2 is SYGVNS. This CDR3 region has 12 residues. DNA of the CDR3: TGTGCCAGCAGTGGAGAGAGTCAGCCCCAGCATTTT. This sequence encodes CASSGESQPQHF.

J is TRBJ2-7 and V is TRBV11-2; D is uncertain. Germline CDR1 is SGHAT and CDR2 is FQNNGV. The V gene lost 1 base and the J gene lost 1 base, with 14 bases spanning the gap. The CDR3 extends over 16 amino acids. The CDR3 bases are TGTGCCAGCAGCTTAGTTCCCAGGATCTTATCCTACGAGCAGTACTTC. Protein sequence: CASSLVPRILSYEQYF.

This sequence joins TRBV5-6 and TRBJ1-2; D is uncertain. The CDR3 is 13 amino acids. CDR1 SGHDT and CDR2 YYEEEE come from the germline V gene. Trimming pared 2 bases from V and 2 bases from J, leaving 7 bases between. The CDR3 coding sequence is TGTGCCAGCAGCTTTGAGGCGAACTATGGCTACACCTTC. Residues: CASSFEANYGYTF.

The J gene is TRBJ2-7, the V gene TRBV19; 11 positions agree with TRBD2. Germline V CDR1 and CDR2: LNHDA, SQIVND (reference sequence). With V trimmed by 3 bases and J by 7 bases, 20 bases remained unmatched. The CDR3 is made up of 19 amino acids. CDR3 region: CASSMEGRNFSGRAGEQYF. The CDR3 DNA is TGTGCCAGTAGTATGGAGGGACGTAATTTTAGCGGGAGGGCCGGTGAGCAGTACTTC.

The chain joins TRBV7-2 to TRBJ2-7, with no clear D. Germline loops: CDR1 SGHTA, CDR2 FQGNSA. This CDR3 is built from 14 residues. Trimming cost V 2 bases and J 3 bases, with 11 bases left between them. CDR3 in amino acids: CASSLSGSDYEQYF. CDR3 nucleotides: TGTGCCAGCAGCTTATCAGGTTCCGACTACGAGCAGTACTTC.